This paragraph covers one T cell receptor (beta chain) sequence. The CDR3 is 17 amino acids. Trimming at V came to 4 bases and at J to 5 bases, leaving 9 bases not matched to a gene. CDR1 LGHDT and CDR2 YNNKEL come from the germline V gene (reference sequence). The entry originates in a study of blood T cell repertoires in COVID-19. Clones were read by immunoSEQ multiplex PCR, and TCRdb kept only the in-frame ones, dropping some. The table records about 270,000 clones, approximately 90% of them present only once. The clonotype originates from a woman aged 35 to 49 with acute COVID-19. This chain joins TRBV3-1 (or the pseudogene TRBV3-2) and TRBJ2-3; 13 bases line up with TRBD2. Sequences were obtained from PBMCs or T cells enriched from blood (not recorded which). The CDR3 nucleotides are TGTGCCAGCAGCCTCGGACTAGCGGGGGACCGTGGAGATACGCAGTATTTT. Translation gives CASSLGLAGDRGDTQYF.